This is a list of T cell receptor beta chains from one sample in a study of blood T cell repertoires in COVID-19. Sequencing used immunoSEQ multiplex PCR; TCRdb keeps in-frame clones, though not all of them. The table records 250,000 or so clones, nearly 90% of them present only once. The specimen was PBMCs or T cells enriched from blood (not recorded which). Source of these receptors: a man aged 30 to 39 who had recovered from COVID-19. Each CDR3 is given with its conserved first and last residue. Fields, in order: CDR3 DNA, CDR3 protein, J gene, CDR3 length, V gene, D gene, clone size. A D gene is named only where the DNA matches it firmly. Some rows have no size entry. The others give once, few or many, or a class for an expanded clone.

cdr3_nt: TGTGCCAGCAGCTTTAACAGGGGGAGGGAGACCCAGTACTTC; cdr3_aa: CASSFNRGRETQYF; j_call: TRBJ2-5; cdr3_length: 14; v_call: TRBV7-2; d_call: TRBD1; clone_size: NA
cdr3_nt: TGTGCCAGCAGCTCGACGCGGTTCTATGGCTACACCTTC; cdr3_aa: CASSSTRFYGYTF; j_call: TRBJ1-2; cdr3_length: 13; v_call: TRBV7-9; d_call: NA; clone_size: NA
cdr3_nt: TGCGCCAGCAAACTAGCGGGGCCTTACACAGATACGCAGTATTTT; cdr3_aa: CASKLAGPYTDTQYF; j_call: TRBJ2-3; cdr3_length: 15; v_call: TRBV5-1; d_call: TRBD2; clone_size: NA
cdr3_nt: TGTGCCACCACCCCCGGACAGGGATATGGCTACACCTTC; cdr3_aa: CATTPGQGYGYTF; j_call: TRBJ1-2; cdr3_length: 13; v_call: TRBV7-8; d_call: TRBD1; clone_size: NA
cdr3_nt: TGTGCCAGCAGTCAAAAAGGAGGACAGGGCGGGTCTGGGGCCAACGTCCTGACTTTC; cdr3_aa: CASSQKGGQGGSGANVLTF; j_call: TRBJ2-6; cdr3_length: 19; v_call: TRBV6-6; d_call: TRBD1; clone_size: NA
cdr3_nt: TGTGCCAGCAGCGGCAGAAATTCACCCCTCCACTTT; cdr3_aa: CASSGRNSPLHF; j_call: TRBJ1-6; cdr3_length: 12; v_call: TRBV9; d_call: NA; clone_size: once
cdr3_nt: TGTGCCAGCAGCCAAGATCGGAGGAAACGTCCGAACACCGGGGAGCTGTTTTTT; cdr3_aa: CASSQDRRKRPNTGELFF; j_call: TRBJ2-2; cdr3_length: 18; v_call: TRBV4-2; d_call: NA; clone_size: NA
cdr3_nt: TGTGCCAGCAGCCGAGGACTACCCAACTACTACGAGCAGTACTTC; cdr3_aa: CASSRGLPNYYEQYF; j_call: TRBJ2-7; cdr3_length: 15; v_call: TRBV6-5; d_call: NA; clone_size: NA
cdr3_nt: TGCGCCAGCAGCCAAGCGCGCACTGAAGCTTTCTTT; cdr3_aa: CASSQARTEAFF; j_call: TRBJ1-1; cdr3_length: 12; v_call: TRBV4-3; d_call: NA; clone_size: NA
cdr3_nt: TGTGCCAGCAGTTCCATGGGGACACCGAACACTGAAGCTTTCTTT; cdr3_aa: CASSSMGTPNTEAFF; j_call: TRBJ1-1; cdr3_length: 15; v_call: TRBV28; d_call: NA; clone_size: NA
cdr3_nt: TGTGCCTGGGTCAGACCTGGACTGCGGAGGGACTATGGCTACACCTTC; cdr3_aa: CAWVRPGLRRDYGYTF; j_call: TRBJ1-2; cdr3_length: 16; v_call: TRBV30; d_call: NA; clone_size: NA
cdr3_nt: TGTGCCAGCAGCCTTCGGGGGGCCTATGGCTACACCTTC; cdr3_aa: CASSLRGAYGYTF; j_call: TRBJ1-2; cdr3_length: 13; v_call: TRBV6-5; d_call: NA; clone_size: many
cdr3_nt: TGTGCCAGCAGCTCCCTGGACAGCGACGGCTACACCTTC; cdr3_aa: CASSSLDSDGYTF; j_call: TRBJ1-2; cdr3_length: 13; v_call: TRBV5-4; d_call: NA; clone_size: NA
cdr3_nt: TGTGCCACCTTAGCTAGCGGGAGTGTTATAGGTGGCAATGAGCAGTTCTTC; cdr3_aa: CATLASGSVIGGNEQFF; j_call: TRBJ2-1; cdr3_length: 17; v_call: TRBV19; d_call: TRBD2; clone_size: once
cdr3_nt: TGTGCCACAAGGGGACAGGGGGATCCCCTAGCTAACTATGGCTACACCTTC; cdr3_aa: CATRGQGDPLANYGYTF; j_call: TRBJ1-2; cdr3_length: 17; v_call: TRBV10-3; d_call: TRBD1; clone_size: NA
cdr3_nt: TGTGCCAGCAGCTTTGCTAGCGGGATTGTCGGGGAGCTGTTTTTT; cdr3_aa: CASSFASGIVGELFF; j_call: TRBJ2-2; cdr3_length: 15; v_call: TRBV11-2; d_call: TRBD2; clone_size: NA
cdr3_nt: TGTGCCAGCAGCTTGTTCGGGACAAGTAATGAAGCTTTCTTT; cdr3_aa: CASSLFGTSNEAFF; j_call: TRBJ1-1; cdr3_length: 14; v_call: TRBV5-6; d_call: NA; clone_size: NA
cdr3_nt: TGTGCCACCAGTGATTTTTCCCCTGGACAGGGTACGATAGCTGGGGCCAACGTCCTGACTTTC; cdr3_aa: CATSDFSPGQGTIAGANVLTF; j_call: TRBJ2-6; cdr3_length: 21; v_call: TRBV24-1; d_call: TRBD1; clone_size: NA
cdr3_nt: TGTGCCAGCAGCGCGTACATAACAACTAATGAAAAACTGTTTTTT; cdr3_aa: CASSAYITTNEKLFF; j_call: TRBJ1-4; cdr3_length: 15; v_call: TRBV9; d_call: NA; clone_size: NA
cdr3_nt: TGTGCCAGCAGCCCCCAGCGGGGGGGCTCCTACAATGAGCAGTTCTTC; cdr3_aa: CASSPQRGGSYNEQFF; j_call: TRBJ2-1; cdr3_length: 16; v_call: TRBV7-9; d_call: TRBD2; clone_size: once
cdr3_nt: TGTGCCAGTAGAGTAAGCGGGGGGGACACCGGGGAGCTGTTTTTT; cdr3_aa: CASRVSGGDTGELFF; j_call: TRBJ2-2; cdr3_length: 15; v_call: TRBV19; d_call: TRBD2; clone_size: NA
cdr3_nt: TGTGCCAGCAGTGAAGTTGCCGGGAGAGGCAATCAGCCCCAGCATTTT; cdr3_aa: CASSEVAGRGNQPQHF; j_call: TRBJ1-5; cdr3_length: 16; v_call: TRBV2; d_call: NA; clone_size: NA
cdr3_nt: TGTGCCAGTAGTTTGACAGGGAACTCCTACGAGCAGTACTTC; cdr3_aa: CASSLTGNSYEQYF; j_call: TRBJ2-7; cdr3_length: 14; v_call: TRBV19; d_call: TRBD1; clone_size: NA
cdr3_nt: TGCGCCAGCAGCCAAGTCGGGACAGGGGGTGGAAACACCATATATTTT; cdr3_aa: CASSQVGTGGGNTIYF; j_call: TRBJ1-3; cdr3_length: 16; v_call: TRBV4-1; d_call: TRBD1; clone_size: NA
cdr3_nt: TGTGCCAGCAGGTCCCGGGACAGGGTTTCATCACTCCCCCCTCGATACGAGCAGTACTTC; cdr3_aa: CASRSRDRVSSLPPRYEQYF; j_call: TRBJ2-7; cdr3_length: 20; v_call: TRBV6-7; d_call: TRBD1; clone_size: NA